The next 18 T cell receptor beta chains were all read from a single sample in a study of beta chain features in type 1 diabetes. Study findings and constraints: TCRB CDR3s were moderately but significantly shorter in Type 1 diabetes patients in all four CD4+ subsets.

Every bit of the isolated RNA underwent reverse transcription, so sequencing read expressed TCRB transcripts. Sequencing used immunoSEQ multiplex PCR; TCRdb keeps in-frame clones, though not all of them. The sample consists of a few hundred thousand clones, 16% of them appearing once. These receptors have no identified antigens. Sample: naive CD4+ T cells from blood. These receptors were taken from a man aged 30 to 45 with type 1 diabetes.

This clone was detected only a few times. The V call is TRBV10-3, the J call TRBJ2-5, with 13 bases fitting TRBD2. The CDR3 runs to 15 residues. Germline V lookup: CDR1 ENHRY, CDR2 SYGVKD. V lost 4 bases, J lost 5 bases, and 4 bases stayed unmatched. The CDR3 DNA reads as TGTGCCATCAGTGGGACTAGCGGGAGAGCGGAGACCCAGTACTTC. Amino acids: CAISGTSGRAETQYF.

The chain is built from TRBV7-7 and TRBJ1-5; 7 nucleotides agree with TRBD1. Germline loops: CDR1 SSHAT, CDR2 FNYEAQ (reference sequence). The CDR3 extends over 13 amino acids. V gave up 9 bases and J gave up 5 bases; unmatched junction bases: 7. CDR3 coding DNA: TGTGCCAGACCACAGGGGTCCGATCAGCCCCAGCATTTT. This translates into CARPQGSDQPQHF.

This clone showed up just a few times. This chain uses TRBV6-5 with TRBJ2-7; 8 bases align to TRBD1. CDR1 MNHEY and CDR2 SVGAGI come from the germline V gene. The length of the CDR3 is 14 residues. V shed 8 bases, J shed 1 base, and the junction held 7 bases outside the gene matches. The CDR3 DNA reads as TGTGCCAGCGCCAATACAGGGGGGTCCTACGAGCAGTACTTC. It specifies CASANTGGSYEQYF.

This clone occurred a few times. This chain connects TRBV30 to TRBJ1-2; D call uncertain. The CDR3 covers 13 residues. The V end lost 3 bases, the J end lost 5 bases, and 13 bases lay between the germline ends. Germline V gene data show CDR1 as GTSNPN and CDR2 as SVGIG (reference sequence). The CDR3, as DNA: TGTGCCTGGAGCCCCCTACTGGGGTATGGCTACACCTTC. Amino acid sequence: CAWSPLLGYGYTF. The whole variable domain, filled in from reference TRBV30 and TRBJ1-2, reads SQTIHQWPATLVQPVGSPLSLECTVEGTSNPNLYWYRQAAGRGLQLLFYSVGIGQISSEVPQNLSASRPQDRQFILSSKKLLLSDSGFYLCAWSPLLGYGYTFGSGTRLTVV.

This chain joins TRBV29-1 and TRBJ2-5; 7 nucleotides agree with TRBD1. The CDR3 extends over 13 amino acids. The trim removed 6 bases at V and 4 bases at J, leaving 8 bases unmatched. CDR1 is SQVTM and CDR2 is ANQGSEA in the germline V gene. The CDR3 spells CSVTGVLLETQYF. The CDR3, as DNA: TGCAGCGTAACAGGGGTTCTACTAGAGACCCAGTACTTC.

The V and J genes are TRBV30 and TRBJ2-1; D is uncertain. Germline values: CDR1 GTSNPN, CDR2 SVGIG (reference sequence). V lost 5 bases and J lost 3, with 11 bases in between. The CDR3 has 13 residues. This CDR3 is CAWASAFYNEQFF. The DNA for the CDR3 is TGTGCCTGGGCGAGCGCGTTCTACAATGAGCAGTTCTTC.

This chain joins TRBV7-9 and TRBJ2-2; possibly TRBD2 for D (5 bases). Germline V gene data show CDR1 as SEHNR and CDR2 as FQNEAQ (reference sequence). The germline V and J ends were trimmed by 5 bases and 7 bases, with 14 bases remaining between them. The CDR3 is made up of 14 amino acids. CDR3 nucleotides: TGTGCCAGCAGCCCCCCTAGCCTGAACGGGGAGCTGTTTTTT. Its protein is CASSPPSLNGELFF.

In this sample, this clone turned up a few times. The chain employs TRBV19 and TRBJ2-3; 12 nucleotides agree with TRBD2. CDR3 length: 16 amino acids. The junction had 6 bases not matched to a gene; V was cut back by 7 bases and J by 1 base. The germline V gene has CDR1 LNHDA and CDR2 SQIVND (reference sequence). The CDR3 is CASKRLAGEGTDTQYF. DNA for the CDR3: TGTGCCAGTAAACGACTAGCGGGAGAGGGCACAGATACGCAGTATTTT.

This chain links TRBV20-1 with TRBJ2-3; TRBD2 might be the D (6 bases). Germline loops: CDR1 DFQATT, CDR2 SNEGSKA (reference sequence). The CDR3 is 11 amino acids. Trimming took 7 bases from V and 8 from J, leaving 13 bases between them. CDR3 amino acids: CSGAGAGTQYF. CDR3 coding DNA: TGCAGTGGAGCGGGTGCGGGTACGCAGTATTTT.

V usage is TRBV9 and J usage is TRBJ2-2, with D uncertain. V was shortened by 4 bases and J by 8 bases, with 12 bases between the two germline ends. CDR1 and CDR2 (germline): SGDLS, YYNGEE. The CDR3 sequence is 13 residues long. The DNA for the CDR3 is TGTGCCAGCAGCTCAACGCCCGGGGGGGAGCTGTTTTTT. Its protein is CASSSTPGGELFF.

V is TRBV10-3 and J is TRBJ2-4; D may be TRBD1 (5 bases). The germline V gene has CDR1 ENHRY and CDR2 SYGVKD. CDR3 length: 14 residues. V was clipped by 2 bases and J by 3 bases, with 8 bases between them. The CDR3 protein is CAISEDRVKNIQYF. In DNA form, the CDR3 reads TGTGCCATCAGTGAGGACAGAGTCAAAAACATTCAGTACTTC.

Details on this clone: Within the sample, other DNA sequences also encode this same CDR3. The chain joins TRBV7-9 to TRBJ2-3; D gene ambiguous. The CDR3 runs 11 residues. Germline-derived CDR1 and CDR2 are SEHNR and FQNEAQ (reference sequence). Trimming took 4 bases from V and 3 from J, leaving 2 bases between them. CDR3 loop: CASSSTDTQYF. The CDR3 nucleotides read TGTGCCAGCAGCTCGACAGATACGCAGTATTTT.

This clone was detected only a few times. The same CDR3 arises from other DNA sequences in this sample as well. The CDR3 coding sequence is TGTGCCAGCAGTTACTCGGCGGGAGGGAGCTCCTACGAGCAGTACTTC. Translating gives CASSYSAGGSSYEQYF. The gene calls are TRBV6-5 and TRBJ2-7, with 9 nucleotides matching TRBD2. After removal of 0 bases from V and 0 bases from J, the junction contained 3 bases not matched to a gene. Germline assignment: CDR1 MNHEY and CDR2 SVGAGI. The CDR3 spans 16 residues.

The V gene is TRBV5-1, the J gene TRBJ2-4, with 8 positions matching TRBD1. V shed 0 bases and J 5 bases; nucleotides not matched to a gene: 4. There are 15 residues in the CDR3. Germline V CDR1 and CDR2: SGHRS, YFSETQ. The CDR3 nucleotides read TGCGCCAGCAGCTTGGTCCCAGGGGGCCAAAACATTCAGTACTTC. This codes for CASSLVPGGQNIQYF.

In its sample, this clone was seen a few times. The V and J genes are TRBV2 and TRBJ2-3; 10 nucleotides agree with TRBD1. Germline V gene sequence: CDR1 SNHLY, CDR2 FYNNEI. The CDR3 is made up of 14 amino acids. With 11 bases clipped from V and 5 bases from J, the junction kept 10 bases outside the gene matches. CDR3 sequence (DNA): TGTGCCGGAGGTGGAGGACAGGGGGGAGATACGCAGTATTTT. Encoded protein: CAGGGGQGGDTQYF.

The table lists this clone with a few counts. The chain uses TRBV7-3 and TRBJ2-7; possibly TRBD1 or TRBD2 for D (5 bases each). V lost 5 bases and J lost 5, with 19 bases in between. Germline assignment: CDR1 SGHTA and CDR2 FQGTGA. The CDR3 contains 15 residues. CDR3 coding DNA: TGTGCCAGCAGCAACAACGGGGCGGGCGAGGACGAGCAGTACTTC. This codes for CASSNNGAGEDEQYF. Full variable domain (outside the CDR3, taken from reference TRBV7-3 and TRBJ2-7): GAGVSQTPSNKVTEKGKYVELRCDPISGHTALYWYRQSLGQGPEFLIYFQGTGAADDSGLPNDRFFAVRPEGSVSTLKIQRTERGDSAVYLCASSNNGAGEDEQYFGPGTRLTVT.

The CDR3 DNA is TGCAGCGTTGAGGGTAGCGGGCAGTTTTGGGATACGCAGTATTTT. It codes for CSVEGSGQFWDTQYF. The chain uses TRBV29-1 and TRBJ2-3, with 7 bases aligning to TRBD2. Germline CDR1 is SQVTM and CDR2 is ANQGSEA. The CDR3 is 15 residues long. The V gene end was trimmed by 3 bases and the J gene end by 6 bases; junction bases not matched to a gene: 12.

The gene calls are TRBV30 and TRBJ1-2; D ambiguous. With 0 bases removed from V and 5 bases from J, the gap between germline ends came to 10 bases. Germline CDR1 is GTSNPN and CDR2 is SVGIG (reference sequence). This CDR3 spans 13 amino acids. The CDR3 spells CAWSVIETYGYTF. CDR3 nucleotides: TGTGCCTGGAGTGTGATCGAAACTTATGGCTACACCTTC.